This record looks at one T cell receptor beta chain sequence and its context. What it binds is not known. The repertoire was sequenced with immunoSEQ multiplex PCR; TCRdb's copy has only in-frame clones and lacks some. The sample includes 50,000 to 75,000 clones, more than 70% of them seen just once. This specimen comes from a study of PD-1 blockade in classical Hodgkin lymphoma. Patients all relapsed after autologous stem cell transplantation, and there was variation in brentuximab vedotin exposure. The study, taken as a whole, reports: CD8+ TCR diversity did not rise significantly by C4D1, unlike CD4+. Lower baseline TCR diversity marked trial partial responders and progressors. According to reports, newly diagnosed patients had lower baseline TCR diversity than healthy donors, and relapsed/refractory patients had lower baseline TCR diversity still.

This TCR was sampled from a human donor with classical Hodgkin lymphoma. The sequences come from peripheral blood mononuclear cells (PBMCs), collected before the second cycle of nivolumab.

The CDR3: CASSEGLAASYEQYF. The CDR3 region has the DNA TGCGCCAGCAGCGAAGGACTAGCAGCATCCTACGAGCAGTACTTC. This chain links TRBV5-1 with TRBJ2-7; TRBD2 aligns across 8 bases. From germline, CDR1 is SGHRS and CDR2 YFSETQ. The V segment lost 4 bases and the J segment 1 base; nucleotides outside the gene matches: 7. This CDR3 has 15 residues.